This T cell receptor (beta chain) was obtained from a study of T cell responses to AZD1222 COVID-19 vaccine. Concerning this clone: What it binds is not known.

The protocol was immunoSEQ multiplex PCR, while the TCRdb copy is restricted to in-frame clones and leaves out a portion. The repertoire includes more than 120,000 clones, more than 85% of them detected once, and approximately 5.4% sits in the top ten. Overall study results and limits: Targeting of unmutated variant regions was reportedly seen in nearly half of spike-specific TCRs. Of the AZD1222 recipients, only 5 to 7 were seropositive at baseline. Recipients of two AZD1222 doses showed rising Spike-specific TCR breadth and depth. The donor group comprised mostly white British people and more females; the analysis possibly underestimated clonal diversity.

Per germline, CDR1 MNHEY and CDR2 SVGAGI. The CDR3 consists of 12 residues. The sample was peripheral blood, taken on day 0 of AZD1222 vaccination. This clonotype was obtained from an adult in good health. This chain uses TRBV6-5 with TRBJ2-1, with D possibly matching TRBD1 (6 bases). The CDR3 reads CVTGLAYNEQFF. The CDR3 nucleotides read TGTGTGACAGGTCTGGCCTACAATGAGCAGTTCTTC.